This T cell receptor beta chain stems from a study of blood T cell repertoires in COVID-19. Clones were sequenced by immunoSEQ multiplex PCR, and TCRdb holds only the in-frame ones, with some missing. The sample shows about 150,000 clones, over 80% of them seen only once. Sequenced input: peripheral blood. This clonotype originated in a middle-aged woman with active or convalescent COVID-19.

The CDR3 bases are TGTGCCAGCAGCTCCCTAGCGGGGGTAAACATTCAGTACTTC. Protein product: CASSSLAGVNIQYF. The chain uses TRBV7-2 and TRBJ2-4; 10 nucleotides align to TRBD2. The CDR3 consists of 14 residues. Looked up from germline, CDR1 is SGHTA and CDR2 is FQGNSA. The trim removed 4 bases at V and 6 bases at J, leaving 3 bases unmatched.